This is a list of T cell receptor beta chains from one sample in a study of blood T cell repertoires in COVID-19. Method: immunoSEQ multiplex PCR; TCRdb's copy keeps in-frame clones and lacks some. The sample has roughly 150,000 clones, over 75% seen once. The sample was peripheral blood. All receptors come from a man at least 80 years old with COVID-19, enrolled during active disease. The CDR3 runs from the conserved cysteine through the conserved F or W. The D gene is left open where the match is weak. Size tells how often a clone was seen (once, few, many) or the class of an expanded clone, and some rows leave it out.

D,V,size,J,CDR3,DNA
TRBD1,TRBV4-1,-,TRBJ1-6,CASSQPTGSHPSPLHF,TGCGCCAGCAGCCAGCCGACAGGGAGTCACCCTTCACCCCTCCACTTT
TRBD1,TRBV9,-,TRBJ1-6,CASSVGTGVNSPLHF,TGTGCCAGCAGCGTAGGGACAGGGGTTAATTCACCCCTCCACTTT
TRBD1,TRBV5-1,-,TRBJ1-4,CASSLGTGAANEKLFF,TGCGCCAGCAGCTTGGGGACAGGGGCGGCTAATGAAAAACTGTTTTTT
-,TRBV12-3/TRBV12-4,-,TRBJ1-1,CASSWDMNTEAFF,TGTGCCAGCAGTTGGGACATGAACACTGAAGCTTTCTTT
-,TRBV7-3,-,TRBJ1-2,CASSPTDSNGYTF,TGTGCCAGCAGCCCCACAGATTCGAATGGCTACACCTTC
TRBD1,TRBV5-6,-,TRBJ1-2,CASSFDRVGYGYTF,TGTGCCAGCAGCTTCGACAGGGTTGGGTATGGCTACACCTTC
TRBD1,TRBV4-2,-,TRBJ1-1,CASSVRSGGNTEAFF,TGTGCCAGCAGCGTTCGATCAGGGGGGAACACTGAAGCTTTCTTT
TRBD1,TRBV5-1,-,TRBJ1-2,CASSGGTAPNYGYTF,TGCGCCAGCAGCGGCGGGACAGCGCCTAACTATGGCTACACCTTC
TRBD1,TRBV5-1,-,TRBJ1-2,CASSQRGDSYGYTF,TGCGCCAGCAGCCAACGTGGGGACAGCTATGGCTACACCTTC
TRBD1,TRBV4-2,few,TRBJ1-2,CASSQVQQGEAGYTF,TGTGCCAGCAGCCAAGTTCAGCAGGGGGAGGCTGGCTACACCTTC
-,TRBV5-1,-,TRBJ1-3,CASSLEVRSSGNTIYF,TGCGCCAGCAGCTTGGAGGTCAGGTCTTCGGGAAACACCATATATTTT
-,TRBV5-1,-,TRBJ1-1,CASSLAAGVNTEAFF,TGCGCCAGCAGCTTGGCAGCCGGGGTGAACACTGAAGCTTTCTTT
-,TRBV5-6,once,TRBJ1-6,CASSLRQVQRRPLHF,TGTGCCAGCAGCTTGAGACAGGTGCAAAGACGACCCCTCCACTTT
TRBD1,TRBV5-6,-,TRBJ1-2,CASSLVSAQGAGYGYTF,TGTGCCAGCAGCTTGGTATCGGCACAGGGGGCCGGCTATGGCTACACCTTC
-,TRBV5-1,-,TRBJ1-6,CASRPDIFSSYNSPLHF,TGCGCCAGCAGGCCCGACATCTTTAGCTCCTATAATTCACCCCTCCACTTT
TRBD1,TRBV14,-,TRBJ1-4,CASSQGDRGLAANEKLFF,TGTGCCAGCAGCCAAGGGGACAGGGGGCTTGCGGCTAATGAAAAACTGTTTTTT
TRBD1,TRBV7-9,-,TRBJ1-2,CASSPQWGQGTDGYTF,TGTGCCAGCAGCCCCCAATGGGGACAGGGGACTGATGGCTACACCTTC
-,TRBV7-3,-,TRBJ1-2,CASSRRGNYGYTF,TGTGCCAGCAGCCGCAGGGGAAACTATGGCTACACCTTC
TRBD2,TRBV29-1,-,TRBJ2-3,CSVRLSGGATDTQYF,TGCAGCGTTCGCCTAAGCGGGGGGGCCACAGATACGCAGTATTTT
-,TRBV27,-,TRBJ1-4,CASSWGRGGEKLFF,TGTGCCAGCAGTTGGGGGAGGGGGGGTGAAAAACTGTTTTTT
TRBD1,TRBV27,-,TRBJ2-7,CASSPDRARQQYF,TGTGCCAGCAGTCCGGACAGGGCAAGGCAGCAGTACTTC
-,TRBV5-4,few,TRBJ2-2,CASSLAGGGGTGELFF,TGTGCCAGCAGCTTGGCCGGGGGAGGGGGGACCGGGGAGCTGTTTTTT
TRBD1,TRBV11-2,-,TRBJ2-6,CASSFLGQAAPVGANVLTF,TGTGCCAGCAGCTTTCTAGGACAGGCGGCTCCAGTTGGGGCCAACGTCCTGACTTTC
TRBD2,TRBV3-1/TRBV3-2,-,TRBJ2-7,CASSHWTSGYEQYF,TGTGCCAGCAGCCACTGGACTAGCGGATACGAGCAGTACTTC
-,TRBV29-1,-,TRBJ1-1,CSVGDIMNTEAFF,TGCAGCGTGGGGGACATTATGAACACTGAAGCTTTCTTT
TRBD1,TRBV6-1,-,TRBJ1-4,CASSDVDRGQEKLFF,TGTGCCAGCAGTGATGTTGACAGGGGGCAAGAAAAACTGTTTTTT
-,TRBV3-1/TRBV3-2,-,TRBJ1-4,CASSQVSTARSEKLFF,TGTGCCAGCAGCCAAGTTTCGACAGCCAGAAGTGAAAAACTGTTTTTT
TRBD1,TRBV9,once,TRBJ1-2,CASSVGTGDGYTF,TGTGCCAGCAGCGTGGGGACAGGGGATGGCTACACCTTC
-,TRBV7-2,-,TRBJ2-2,CASSLGSGLGSGELFF,TGTGCCAGCAGCTTAGGATCAGGGTTGGGGTCCGGGGAGCTGTTTTTT
-,TRBV4-1,-,TRBJ1-4,CASSQDRQTTNEKLFF,TGCGCCAGCAGCCAAGACAGACAGACAACTAATGAAAAACTGTTTTTT
-,TRBV27,-,TRBJ1-4,CASSLDSTNEKLFF,TGTGCCAGCAGTTTGGACAGTACTAATGAAAAACTGTTTTTT
TRBD1,TRBV4-2,-,TRBJ1-3,CASSQVQGAGGNTIYF,TGTGCCAGCAGCCAAGTACAGGGGGCAGGTGGAAACACCATATATTTT
TRBD1,TRBV6-5,-,TRBJ1-6,CAISTWDSLNSPLHF,TGTGCCATCTCCACTTGGGACAGCTTAAATTCACCCCTCCACTTT
TRBD1,TRBV11-2,-,TRBJ2-5,CASSLTVDRGIRETQYF,TGTGCCAGCAGCTTAACGGTCGACAGGGGAATTCGGGAGACCCAGTACTTC
-,TRBV3-1/TRBV3-2,-,TRBJ1-6,CASSQVAGKYGSPLHF,TGTGCCAGCAGCCAAGTGGCAGGGAAGTACGGTTCACCCCTCCACTTT
-,TRBV4-1,-,TRBJ2-5,CASSQGPWETQYF,TGCGCCAGCAGCCAAGGGCCCTGGGAGACCCAGTACTTC
-,TRBV11-3,-,TRBJ1-1,CASSLGLRAEAFF,TGTGCCAGCAGCTTAGGTCTCCGGGCTGAAGCTTTCTTT
-,TRBV4-3,-,TRBJ2-5,CASSQDRARGGASQETQYF,TGCGCCAGCAGCCAAGATCGGGCAAGAGGGGGGGCTTCTCAAGAGACCCAGTACTTC
-,TRBV6-5,-,TRBJ2-7,CASSRGSQENEQYF,TGTGCCAGCAGCCGCGGGTCCCAGGAGAACGAGCAGTACTTC
-,TRBV3-1/TRBV3-2,-,TRBJ2-7,CASSPQGPLEQYF,TGTGCCAGCAGCCCACAGGGACCCCTCGAGCAGTACTTC
-,TRBV5-6,-,TRBJ1-4,CASSQGLSNEKLFF,TGTGCCAGCAGCCAGGGACTGTCTAATGAAAAACTGTTTTTT
TRBD2,TRBV4-1,-,TRBJ2-7,CASSHSGGSYEQYF,TGCGCCAGCAGCCACTCGGGGGGGTCCTACGAGCAGTACTTC